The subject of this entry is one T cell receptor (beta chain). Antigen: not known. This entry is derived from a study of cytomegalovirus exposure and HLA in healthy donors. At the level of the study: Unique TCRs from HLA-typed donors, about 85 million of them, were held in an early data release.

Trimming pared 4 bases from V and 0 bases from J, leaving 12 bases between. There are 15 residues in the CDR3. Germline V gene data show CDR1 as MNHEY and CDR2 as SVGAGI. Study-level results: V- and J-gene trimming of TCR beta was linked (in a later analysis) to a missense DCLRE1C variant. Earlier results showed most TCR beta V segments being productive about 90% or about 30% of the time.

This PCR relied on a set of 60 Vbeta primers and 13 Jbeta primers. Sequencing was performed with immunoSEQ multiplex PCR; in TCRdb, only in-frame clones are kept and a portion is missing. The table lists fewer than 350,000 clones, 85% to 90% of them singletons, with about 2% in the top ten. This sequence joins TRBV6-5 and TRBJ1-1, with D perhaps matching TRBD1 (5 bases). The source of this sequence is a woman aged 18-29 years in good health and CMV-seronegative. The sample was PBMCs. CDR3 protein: CASSSQGGLNTEAFF. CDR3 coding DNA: TGTGCCAGCAGTTCTCAGGGAGGATTGAACACTGAAGCTTTCTTT.